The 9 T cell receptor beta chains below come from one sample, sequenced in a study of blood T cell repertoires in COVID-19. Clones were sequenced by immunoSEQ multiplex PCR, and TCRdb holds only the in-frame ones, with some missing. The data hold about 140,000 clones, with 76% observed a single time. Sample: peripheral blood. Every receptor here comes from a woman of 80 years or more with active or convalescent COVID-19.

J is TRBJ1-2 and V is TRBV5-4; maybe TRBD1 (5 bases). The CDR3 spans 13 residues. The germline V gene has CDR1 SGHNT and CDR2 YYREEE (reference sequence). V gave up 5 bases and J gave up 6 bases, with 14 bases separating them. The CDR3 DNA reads TGTGCCAGCAGTCTCCAGGGTACAAATGGCTACACCTTC. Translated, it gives CASSLQGTNGYTF.

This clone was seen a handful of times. This CDR3 is CASSPPKGNDTDTQYF. In DNA form, the CDR3 reads TGTGCCAGCTCACCACCTAAGGGGAACGACACAGATACGCAGTATTTT. The chain employs TRBV18 and TRBJ2-3; D perhaps matches TRBD1 (5 bases). The CDR3 length is 16 residues. Deletions cut 0 bases from V and 2 bases from J, with 12 bases between. Per the germline V gene, CDR1 is KGHSH and CDR2 is LQKENI.

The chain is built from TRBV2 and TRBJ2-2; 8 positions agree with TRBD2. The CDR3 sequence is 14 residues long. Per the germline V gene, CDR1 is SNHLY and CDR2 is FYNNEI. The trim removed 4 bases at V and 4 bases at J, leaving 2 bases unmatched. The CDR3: CASSGGTSTGELFF. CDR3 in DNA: TGTGCCAGCAGTGGGGGGACTAGCACCGGGGAGCTGTTTTTT.

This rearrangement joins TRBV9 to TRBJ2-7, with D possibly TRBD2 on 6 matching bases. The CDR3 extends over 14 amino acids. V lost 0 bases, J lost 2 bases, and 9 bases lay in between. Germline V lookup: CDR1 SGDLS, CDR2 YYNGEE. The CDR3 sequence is CASSVDWGAYEQYF. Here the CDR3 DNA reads TGTGCCAGCAGCGTAGATTGGGGGGCCTACGAGCAGTACTTC.

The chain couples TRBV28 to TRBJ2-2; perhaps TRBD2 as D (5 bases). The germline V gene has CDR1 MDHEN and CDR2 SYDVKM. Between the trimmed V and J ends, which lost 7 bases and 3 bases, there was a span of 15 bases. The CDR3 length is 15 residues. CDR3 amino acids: CASNGRAGDTGELFF. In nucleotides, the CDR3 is TGTGCCAGCAACGGAAGGGCCGGGGACACCGGGGAGCTGTTTTTT.

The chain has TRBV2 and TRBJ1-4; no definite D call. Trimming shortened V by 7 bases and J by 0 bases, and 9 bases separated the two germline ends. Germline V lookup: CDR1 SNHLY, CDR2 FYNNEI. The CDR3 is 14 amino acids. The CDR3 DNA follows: TGTGCCAGCACCACCCGGTCAACTAATGAAAAACTGTTTTTT. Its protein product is CASTTRSTNEKLFF.

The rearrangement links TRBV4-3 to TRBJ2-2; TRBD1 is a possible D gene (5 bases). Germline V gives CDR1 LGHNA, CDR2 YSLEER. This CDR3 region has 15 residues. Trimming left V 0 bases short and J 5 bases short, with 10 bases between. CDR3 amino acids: CASSQDRVMTGELFF. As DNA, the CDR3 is TGCGCCAGCAGCCAAGACAGGGTAATGACCGGGGAGCTGTTTTTT.

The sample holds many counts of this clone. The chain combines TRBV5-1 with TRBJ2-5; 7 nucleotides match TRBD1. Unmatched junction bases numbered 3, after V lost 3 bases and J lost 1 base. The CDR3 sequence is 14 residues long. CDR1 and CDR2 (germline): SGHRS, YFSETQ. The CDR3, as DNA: TGCGCCAGCAGCTCGGGGACAGCCCAAGAGACCCAGTACTTC. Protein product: CASSSGTAQETQYF.

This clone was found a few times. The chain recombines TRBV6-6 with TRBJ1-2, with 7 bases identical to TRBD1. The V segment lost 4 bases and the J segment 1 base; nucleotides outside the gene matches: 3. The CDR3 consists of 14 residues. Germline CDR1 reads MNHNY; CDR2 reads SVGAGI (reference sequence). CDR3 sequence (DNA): TGTGCCAGCAGTTGGGACAGACGTAACTATGGCTACACCTTC. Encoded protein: CASSWDRRNYGYTF.